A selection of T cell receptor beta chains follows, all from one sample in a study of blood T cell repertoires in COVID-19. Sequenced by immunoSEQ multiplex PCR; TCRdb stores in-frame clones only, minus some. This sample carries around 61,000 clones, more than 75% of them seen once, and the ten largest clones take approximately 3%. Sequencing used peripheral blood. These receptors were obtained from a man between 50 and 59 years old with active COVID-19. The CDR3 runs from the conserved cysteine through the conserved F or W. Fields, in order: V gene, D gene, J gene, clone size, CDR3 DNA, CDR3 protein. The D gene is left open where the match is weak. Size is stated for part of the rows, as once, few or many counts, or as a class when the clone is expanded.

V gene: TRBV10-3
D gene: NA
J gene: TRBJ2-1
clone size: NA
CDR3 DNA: TGTGCCATCAAGGCAGGGCCCTACAATGAGCAGTTCTTC
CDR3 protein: CAIKAGPYNEQFF

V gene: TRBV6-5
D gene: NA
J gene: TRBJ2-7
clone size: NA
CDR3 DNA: TGTGCCAGCAGCAAACACAGGGACTACGAGCAGTACTTC
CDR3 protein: CASSKHRDYEQYF

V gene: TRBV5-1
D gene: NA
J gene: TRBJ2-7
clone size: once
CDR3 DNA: TGCGCCAGCAGCTTGGAAGACAGCTACGAGCAGTACTTC
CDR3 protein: CASSLEDSYEQYF

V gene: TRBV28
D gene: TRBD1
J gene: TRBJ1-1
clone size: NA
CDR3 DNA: TGTGCCAGCACCCAGGGGGCTAACACTGAAGCTTTCTTT
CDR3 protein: CASTQGANTEAFF

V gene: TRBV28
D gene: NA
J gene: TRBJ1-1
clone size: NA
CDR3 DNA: TGTGCCAGCAGTTTCACAGCTGAAGCTTTCTTT
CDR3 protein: CASSFTAEAFF

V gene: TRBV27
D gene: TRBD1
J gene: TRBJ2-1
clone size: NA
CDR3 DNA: TGTGCCAGCAGTTTAGGACAGGTGGGGATTTACGAGCAGTTCTTC
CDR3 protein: CASSLGQVGIYEQFF

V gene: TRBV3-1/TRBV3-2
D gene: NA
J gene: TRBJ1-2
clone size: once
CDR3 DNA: TGTGCCAGCAGCCAGTTAGGGAGGGGATATGGCTACACCTTC
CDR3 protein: CASSQLGRGYGYTF

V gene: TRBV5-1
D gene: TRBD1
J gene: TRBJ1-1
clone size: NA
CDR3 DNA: TGCGCCAGCAGCTTGGCCCAGGACAGGGATAAAGCTTTCTTT
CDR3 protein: CASSLAQDRDKAFF

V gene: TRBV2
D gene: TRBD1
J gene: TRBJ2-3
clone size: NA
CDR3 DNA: TGTGCCAGCAGTCTAGCTACAGGGGGCACAGATACGCAGTATTTT
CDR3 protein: CASSLATGGTDTQYF

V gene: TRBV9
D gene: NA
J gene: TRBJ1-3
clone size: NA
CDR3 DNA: TGTGCCAGCAGCGTAGCGGGGAGCTCTGGAAACACCATATATTTT
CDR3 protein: CASSVAGSSGNTIYF

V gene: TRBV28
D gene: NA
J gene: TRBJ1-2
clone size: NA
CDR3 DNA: TGTGCCACGGCAGGGCTCTATGGCTACACCTTC
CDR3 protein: CATAGLYGYTF

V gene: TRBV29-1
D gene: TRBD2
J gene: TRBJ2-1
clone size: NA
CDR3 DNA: TGCAGCGTTGATGCGAGCGGGAGTTCCAATGAGCAGTTCTTC
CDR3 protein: CSVDASGSSNEQFF

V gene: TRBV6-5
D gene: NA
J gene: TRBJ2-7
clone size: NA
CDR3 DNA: TGTGCCAGCAGAACCCCCAGGGGTGCATTCTCCGAGCAGTACTTC
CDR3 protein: CASRTPRGAFSEQYF

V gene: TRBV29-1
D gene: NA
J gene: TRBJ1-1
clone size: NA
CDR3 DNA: TGCAGCGTTGGGGGAGGGTTGGGGGCTTTCTTT
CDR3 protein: CSVGGGLGAFF

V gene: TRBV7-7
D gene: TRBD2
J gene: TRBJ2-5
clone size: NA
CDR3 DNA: TGTGCTAGCAGCCGTTTAGCGGGGGGGCAACAGACCCAGTACTTC
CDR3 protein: CASSRLAGGQQTQYF

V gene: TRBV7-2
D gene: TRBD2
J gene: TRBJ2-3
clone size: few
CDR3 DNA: TGTGCCAGCAGCGTGACTAGCGATGGAGATACGCAGTATTTT
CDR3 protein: CASSVTSDGDTQYF

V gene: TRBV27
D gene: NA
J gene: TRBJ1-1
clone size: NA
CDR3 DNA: TGTGCCAGCGCCACCAATGGCGGCTCCACTGAAGCTTTCTTT
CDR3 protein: CASATNGGSTEAFF

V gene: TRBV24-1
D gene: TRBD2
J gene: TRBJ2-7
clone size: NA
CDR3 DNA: TGTGCCACCAGTGATCCTAGCGGGAGGGGATACGAGCAGTACTTC
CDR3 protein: CATSDPSGRGYEQYF

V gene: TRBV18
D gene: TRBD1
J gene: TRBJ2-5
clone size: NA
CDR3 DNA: TGTGCCAGCTCACGAAACAGGGGTAAAGAGACCCAGTACTTC
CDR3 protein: CASSRNRGKETQYF

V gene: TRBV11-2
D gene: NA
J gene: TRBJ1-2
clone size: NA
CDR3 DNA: TGTGCCAGCAGCTTAGACCCTTTCTATGGCTACACCTTC
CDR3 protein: CASSLDPFYGYTF

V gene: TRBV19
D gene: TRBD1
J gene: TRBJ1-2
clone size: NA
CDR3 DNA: TGTGCCAGTAAGCAGGGGACAGGGTCCTACCGGGGCTATGGCTACACCTTC
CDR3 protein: CASKQGTGSYRGYGYTF

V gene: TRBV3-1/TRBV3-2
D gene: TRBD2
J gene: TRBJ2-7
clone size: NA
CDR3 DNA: TGTGCCAGCAGCCAGGCTCGGGAGGACTACGAGCAGTACTTC
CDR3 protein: CASSQAREDYEQYF

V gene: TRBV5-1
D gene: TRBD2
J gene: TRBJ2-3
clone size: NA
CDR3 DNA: TGCGCCAGCCAGATTGGCGGGAGGGCCGGAGATACGCAGTATTTT
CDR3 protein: CASQIGGRAGDTQYF

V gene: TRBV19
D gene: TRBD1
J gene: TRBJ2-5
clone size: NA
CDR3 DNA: TGTGCCAGTAGTAAGGGGGACAGGCTACAAGAGACCCAGTACTTC
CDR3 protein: CASSKGDRLQETQYF

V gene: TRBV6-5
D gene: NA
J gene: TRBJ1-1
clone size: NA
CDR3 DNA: TGTGCCAGCAGTTCAGGGCGAAGGAACACTGAAGCTTTCTTT
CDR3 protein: CASSSGRRNTEAFF

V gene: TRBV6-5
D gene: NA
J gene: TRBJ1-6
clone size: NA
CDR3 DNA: TGTGCCGTGACTGAGCGGAGCTCCTATAATTCACCCCTCCACTTT
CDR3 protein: CAVTERSSYNSPLHF

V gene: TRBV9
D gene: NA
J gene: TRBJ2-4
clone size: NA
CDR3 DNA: TGTGCCAGCAGCGCGACGACTACGCTCCAGAGCGTTCAGTACTTC
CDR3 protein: CASSATTTLQSVQYF

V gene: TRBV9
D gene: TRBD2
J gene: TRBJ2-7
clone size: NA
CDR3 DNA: TGTGCCAGCAGCGGGGGTAGCGGGAGGGCCGCGAACGAGCAGTACTTC
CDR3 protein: CASSGGSGRAANEQYF

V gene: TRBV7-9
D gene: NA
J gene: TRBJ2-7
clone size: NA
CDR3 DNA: TGTGCCAGCAGCTTAGTCTCCCGGGAGAAGCAGTACTTC
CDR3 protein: CASSLVSREKQYF

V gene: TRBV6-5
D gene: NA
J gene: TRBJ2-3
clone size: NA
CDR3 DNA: TGTGCCAGCAGACGGACGGGGGGCCAGGGTACGCAGTATTTT
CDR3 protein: CASRRTGGQGTQYF

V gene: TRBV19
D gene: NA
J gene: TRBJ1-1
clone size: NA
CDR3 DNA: TGTGCCAGTAGTATAGATCGGCGGGAGAACACTGAAGCTTTCTTT
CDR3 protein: CASSIDRRENTEAFF

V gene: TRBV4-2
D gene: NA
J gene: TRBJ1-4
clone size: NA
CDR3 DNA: TGTGCCAGCAGCCAAGATCGACAGTCTAATGAAAAACTGTTTTTT
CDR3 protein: CASSQDRQSNEKLFF

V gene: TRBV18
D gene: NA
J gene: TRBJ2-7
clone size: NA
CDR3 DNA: TGTGCCAGCTCTCTGGGGGGGCCGATCTCCTACGAGCAGTACTTC
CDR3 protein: CASSLGGPISYEQYF

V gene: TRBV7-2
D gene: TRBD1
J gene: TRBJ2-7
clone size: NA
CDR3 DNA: TGTGCCAGCAGCTCAGACAGGGGGGGACGTGCCTACGAGCAGTACTTC
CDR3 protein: CASSSDRGGRAYEQYF

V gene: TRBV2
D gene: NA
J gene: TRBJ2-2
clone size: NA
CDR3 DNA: TGTGCCAGCAGTGTGGGGGCCCAGGGCACCGGGGAGCTGTTTTTT
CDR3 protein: CASSVGAQGTGELFF

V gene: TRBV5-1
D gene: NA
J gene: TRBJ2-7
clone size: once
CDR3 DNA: TGCGCCAGCAGCTTGGCTAGGACTCGCTCCTACGAGCAGTACTTC
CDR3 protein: CASSLARTRSYEQYF

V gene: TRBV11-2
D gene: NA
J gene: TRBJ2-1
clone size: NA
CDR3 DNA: TGTGCCAGCAGCCTTAGTAGACGGGACTCCTACAATGAGCAGTTCTTC
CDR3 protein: CASSLSRRDSYNEQFF

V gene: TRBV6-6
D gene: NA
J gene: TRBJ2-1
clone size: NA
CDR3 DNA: TGTGCCAGCTCCATCCGCGGGGCCTACAATGAGCAGTTCTTC
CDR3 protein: CASSIRGAYNEQFF

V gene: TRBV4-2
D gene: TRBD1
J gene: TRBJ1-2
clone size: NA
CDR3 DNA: TGTGCCAGCAGCCAGCGTACAGGGGGCGATCGAAACGGCTACACCTTC
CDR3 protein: CASSQRTGGDRNGYTF

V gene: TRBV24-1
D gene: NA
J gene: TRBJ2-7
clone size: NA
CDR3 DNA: TGTGCCACCAGTGACGCTGACACTTCCTACGAGCAGTACTTC
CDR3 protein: CATSDADTSYEQYF